The rows below give T cell receptor beta chains drawn from one sample of a study of blood T cell repertoires in COVID-19. Sequenced by immunoSEQ multiplex PCR; TCRdb stores in-frame clones only, minus some. The sample shows some 93,000 clones, around nine tenths of them seen only once. The sequencing input was peripheral blood. The receptors stem from a middle-aged man with acute or convalescent COVID-19. Each CDR3 is given without its conserved first and last residue.

j_call	v_call	cdr3_aa
TRBJ1-1	TRBV5-1	ASGSGERDTEAF
TRBJ2-6	TRBV6-5	ASRDGGSGANVLT
TRBJ1-5	TRBV18	ASSPPVKGNLNQPQH
TRBJ2-7	TRBV3-1/TRBV3-2	ASSIIPYEQY
TRBJ1-1	TRBV5-5	ASSYEGQGTEAF
TRBJ1-5	TRBV7-2	ASSQGDGVGNQPQH
TRBJ2-1	TRBV6-6	ASMRTYFYNEQF
TRBJ2-7	TRBV6-2/TRBV6-3	ASSYSDVAGGSYEQY
TRBJ1-4	TRBV30	AWSGIGHEKLF
TRBJ1-1	TRBV18	ASSATANTEAF
TRBJ2-5	TRBV10-3	AISELGGPTQETQY
TRBJ1-4	TRBV5-4	ASSSGTGFEKLF
TRBJ1-4	TRBV19	ASSPWIRNEKLF
TRBJ2-7	TRBV4-1	ASSPGQYYEQY
TRBJ2-6	TRBV6-2/TRBV6-3	ASSGPQPNSGANVLT
TRBJ1-5	TRBV5-1	ASSLFGAPNQPQH
TRBJ1-3	TRBV4-1	ASSQTRLRGSGNTIY
TRBJ1-1	TRBV7-8	ALGGRNTEAF
TRBJ2-2	TRBV6-5	ASSYSSRGRTGELF
TRBJ2-7	TRBV10-1	ASGQGYEQY
TRBJ2-2	TRBV4-2	ASSQDMLGPGELF
TRBJ1-5	TRBV28	ASSPTGQGLGSNQPQH
TRBJ1-4	TRBV7-2	ASSLGRDFLLF
TRBJ2-5	TRBV5-8	ASSLGQGVSETQY
TRBJ1-1	TRBV18	ASSPLGYTEAF